One T cell receptor (beta chain) is described in this entry. The data are from a study of T-cell memory formation after mild COVID-19. Each CDR3 protein gets one entry after TCRdb re-called the 5' RACE reads with MiXCR. The data show around 300,000 distinct CDR3 sequences, with about 20% seen just once and under 25% held by the top ten. Germline V CDR1 and CDR2: MGHRA, YSYEKL. The CDR3 sequence is 15 residues long. The ends were cut back, 0 bases at V and 6 bases at J, with 12 bases in the middle. This clonotype originated in a man younger than 30 who had mild COVID-19 (a few samples of this study predate the infection). Cell type and time point are not known. Sequences were obtained from PBMCs or a T cell subset sorted from them (not recorded which). The chain uses TRBV4-1 and TRBJ1-5; D not certain. CDR3 sequence: CASSQELAGGQPQHF. The CDR3 nucleotides read TGCGCCAGCAGCCAAGAACTGGCAGGCGGTCAGCCCCAGCATTTT.